This T cell receptor beta chain was recovered during a study of T cells of healthy individuals. TCRdb recomputed calls from the 5' RACE reads with MiXCR, one row per CDR3 protein. This repertoire shows about 53,000 distinct CDR3 sequences, approximately 15% found once; its top ten account for roughly a sixth. Germline loops: CDR1 DFQATT, CDR2 SNEGSKA (reference sequence). Trimming took off 3 bases at V and 12 bases at J, with 18 bases between the two ends. The CDR3 extends over 13 amino acids. This chain uses TRBV20-1 with TRBJ2-1; D not certain. The origin of this receptor is a human donor in good health. CDR3 region: CSASPTSAHRQFF. CDR3 bases: TGCAGTGCTAGCCCTACGTCCGCCCATCGGCAGTTCTTC.